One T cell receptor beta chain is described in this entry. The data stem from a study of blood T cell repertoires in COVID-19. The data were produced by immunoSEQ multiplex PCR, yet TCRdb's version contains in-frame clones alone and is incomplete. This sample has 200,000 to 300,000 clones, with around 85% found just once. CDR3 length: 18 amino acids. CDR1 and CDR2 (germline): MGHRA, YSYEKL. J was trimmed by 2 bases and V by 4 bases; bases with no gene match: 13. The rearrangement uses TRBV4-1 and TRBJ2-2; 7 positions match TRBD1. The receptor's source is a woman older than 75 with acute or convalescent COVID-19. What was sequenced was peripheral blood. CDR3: CASSRTILGQSNTGELFF. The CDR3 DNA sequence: TGCGCCAGCAGCCGAACTATTCTGGGACAGTCCAACACCGGGGAGCTGTTTTTT.